Shown below are 25 T cell receptor beta chains from a single sample sequenced in a study of PD-L1 blockade in urothelial cancer. Some clones are missing from TCRdb's copy, which holds only in-frame ones; the method was immunoSEQ multiplex PCR. The table includes about 38,000 clones, approximately 92% detected once. This material consisted of PBMCs, taken around atezolizumab (anti-PD-L1) treatment. The receptors were gathered from a man between 65 and 85 years old with urothelial cancer.

The gene calls are TRBV30 and TRBJ2-3; D may be TRBD2 (5 bases). CDR1 is GTSNPN and CDR2 is SVGIG in the germline V gene (reference sequence). The CDR3 extends over 13 amino acids. Deletions cut 4 bases from V and 0 bases from J, with 8 bases between. Here the CDR3 DNA reads TGTGCCTGGACTTGGGAGAGCACAGATACGCAGTATTTT. It is translated as CAWTWESTDTQYF.

CDR3 region: CASSVGTASYEQYF. The DNA for the CDR3 is TGTGCCAGCAGCGTGGGGACAGCCTCCTACGAGCAGTACTTC. The chain recombines TRBV9 with TRBJ2-7; 7 bases map to TRBD1. Germline-derived CDR1 and CDR2 are SGDLS and YYNGEE. V shed 2 bases, J shed 0 bases, and the junction held 2 bases outside the gene matches. This CDR3 region has 14 residues.

The rearrangement links TRBV19 to TRBJ2-5, with 11 nucleotides matching TRBD2. V was pared by 7 bases and J by 5 bases, with 15 bases of the junction left unmatched. The CDR3 has 17 amino acids. Germline loops: CDR1 LNHDA, CDR2 SQIVND (reference sequence). The CDR3 reads CASTQPVSGGGRETQYF. CDR3 sequence (DNA): TGTGCCAGTACCCAACCCGTTAGCGGGGGGGGGCGGGAGACCCAGTACTTC.

The chain has TRBV5-6 and TRBJ1-6; D remains ambiguous. Trimming shortened V by 2 bases and J by 6 bases, and 6 bases separated the two germline ends. CDR3 length equals 13 residues. Germline CDR1 reads SGHDT; CDR2 reads YYEEEE. CDR3 sequence (DNA): TGTGCCAGCAGCTTCTCCGGTAATTCACCCCTCCACTTT. Translating gives CASSFSGNSPLHF.

The gene calls are TRBV5-1 and TRBJ1-4; 8 nucleotides line up with TRBD1. Germline lookup yields CDR1 SGHRS and CDR2 YFSETQ. V lost 4 bases to trimming and J lost 5 bases; unmatched junction nucleotides: 7. CDR3 length: 15 amino acids. The CDR3, as DNA: TGCGCCAGCAGCCCCCGGACAGGGTTGAATGAAAAACTGTTTTTT. It yields the protein CASSPRTGLNEKLFF.

The gene calls are TRBV19 and TRBJ2-7; TRBD1 matches at 11 bases. Germline CDR1 and CDR2: LNHDA and SQIVND (reference sequence). J was trimmed by 3 bases and V by 6 bases; bases with no gene match: 4. The CDR3 covers 14 residues. The CDR3 region is CASSPGTGGYEQYF. CDR3 in DNA: TGTGCCAGTAGCCCCGGGACAGGGGGCTACGAGCAGTACTTC.

This chain links TRBV19 with TRBJ1-2, with D perhaps TRBD1 (6 bases). Germline V lookup: CDR1 LNHDA, CDR2 SQIVND (reference sequence). V lost 6 bases to trimming and J lost 2 bases, with 13 bases between them. The CDR3 consists of 14 residues. DNA of the CDR3: TGTGCCAGTAGGAAGACAGGAGAAAACTATGGCTACACCTTC. It yields the protein CASRKTGENYGYTF.

The rearrangement uses TRBV9 and TRBJ1-2, with a tentative D call TRBD1 (6 bases). This CDR3 contains 14 residues. CDR1 is SGDLS, CDR2 YYNGEE, per germline. V was clipped by 2 bases and J by 0 bases, with 8 bases between them. The CDR3: CASSVGGTNYGYTF. The DNA for the CDR3 is TGTGCCAGCAGCGTTGGGGGCACTAACTATGGCTACACCTTC.

The rearrangement uses TRBV5-5 and TRBJ2-7; 10 bases match TRBD2. Per germline, CDR1 SGHKS and CDR2 YYEKEE (reference sequence). This CDR3 contains 17 residues. The V segment lost 0 bases and the J segment 7 bases; nucleotides outside the gene matches: 13. CDR3 residues: CASSLAEVPSGSREQYF. CDR3 DNA: TGTGCCAGCAGCTTGGCCGAGGTACCTAGCGGGAGTCGGGAGCAGTACTTC.

The chain recombines TRBV10-3 with TRBJ1-3, with D unclear. The V end lost 6 bases, the J end lost 2 bases, and 8 bases lay between the germline ends. Germline loops: CDR1 ENHRY, CDR2 SYGVKD. CDR3 length: 13 residues. The CDR3 region is CAIRDGPGNTIYF. DNA for the CDR3: TGTGCCATCAGAGATGGCCCTGGAAACACCATATATTTT.

V and J are TRBV5-4 and TRBJ2-5; 7 nucleotides agree with TRBD2. The CDR3 loop spans 15 amino acids. The J segment lost 2 bases and the V segment lost 5 bases, leaving 9 bases of the junction unmatched. Germline lookup yields CDR1 SGHNT and CDR2 YYREEE (reference sequence). The CDR3 DNA reads TGTGCCAGCAGGCGCGGGGGAGGCGGGCAAGAGACCCAGTACTTC. Its protein product is CASRRGGGGQETQYF.

V gene TRBV9 combines with J gene TRBJ2-5, with D perhaps matching TRBD2 (5 bases). V dropped 0 bases and J dropped 0 bases, with 9 bases sitting between them. The CDR3 totals 15 residues. Germline V lookup: CDR1 SGDLS, CDR2 YYNGEE. The CDR3 coding sequence is TGTGCCAGCAGCGTAGGGAACGGGAACCAAGAGACCCAGTACTTC. Residues: CASSVGNGNQETQYF.

V usage is TRBV27 and J usage is TRBJ2-7, with 14 bases matching TRBD2. Germline assignment: CDR1 MNHEY and CDR2 SMNVEV (reference sequence). The length of the CDR3 is 20 residues. Germline trimming cut 4 bases from V and 5 bases from J; bases unmatched to any gene: 19. CDR3 sequence (DNA): TGTGCCAGCAGTTCGTCGGCTCCGTGGTATCCGGGACTAGCGGGAGACGAGCAGTACTTC. Translation: CASSSSAPWYPGLAGDEQYF.

V usage is TRBV28 and J usage is TRBJ1-2; D is undetermined. The length of the CDR3 is 14 residues. V was clipped by 7 bases and J by 4 bases, with 16 bases between them. CDR1 is MDHEN, CDR2 SYDVKM, per germline. CDR3 coding DNA: TGTGCCAGCACCCAGTCTGGGGAGGTCTATGGCTACACCTTC. It codes for CASTQSGEVYGYTF.

CDR3 DNA sequence: TGTGCCAGCAGTCCTATGGGACTGCCATATAGCAATCAGCCCCAGCATTTT. As protein: CASSPMGLPYSNQPQHF. The J gene is TRBJ1-5, the V gene TRBV28, with D perhaps TRBD1 (5 bases). Germline values: CDR1 MDHEN, CDR2 SYDVKM. Trimming took off 5 bases at V and 0 bases at J, with 17 bases between the two ends. The CDR3 totals 17 residues. The variable domain in full, with the rest retrieved from reference TRBV28 and TRBJ1-5, is DVKVTQSSRYLVKRTGEKVFLECVQDMDHENMFWYRQDPGLGLRLIYFSYDVKMKEKGDIPEGYSVSREKKERFSLILESASTNQTSMYLCASSPMGLPYSNQPQHFGDGTRLSIL.

The J gene is TRBJ1-1, the V gene TRBV27; a weak D match, TRBD1 (6 bases). The CDR3 contains 15 residues. The germline gives CDR1 MNHEY, CDR2 SMNVEV (reference sequence). The V end lost 3 bases, the J end lost 9 bases, and 20 bases lay between the germline ends. CDR3 in DNA: TGTGCCAGCAGTTTCTCCCGAGGACAGCGGCGAAAAGCTTTCTTT. This sequence encodes CASSFSRGQRRKAFF.

The chain has TRBV9 and TRBJ2-7, with D tentatively TRBD1 (6 bases). The ends were cut back, 0 bases at V and 2 bases at J, with 6 bases in the middle. The CDR3 totals 13 residues. In germline, CDR1 is SGDLS, CDR2 YYNGEE. CDR3 residues: CASSVGDTYEQYF. DNA of the CDR3: TGTGCCAGCAGCGTAGGGGACACCTACGAGCAGTACTTC.

V usage is TRBV5-1 and J usage is TRBJ2-3, with 10 bases aligning to TRBD2. Looked up from germline, CDR1 is SGHRS and CDR2 is YFSETQ. V shed 3 bases, J shed 3 bases, and the junction held 10 bases outside the gene matches. The CDR3 totals 17 residues. CDR3 in DNA: TGCGCCAGCAGCTCGGGGGCTAGCGGGGGTGTGACAGATACGCAGTATTTT. Residues: CASSSGASGGVTDTQYF. The full variable domain, completed using reference TRBV5-1 and TRBJ2-3, is KAGVTQTPRYLIKTRGQQVTLSCSPISGHRSVSWYQQTPGQGLQFLFEYFSETQRNKGNFPGRFSGRQFSNSRSEMNVSTLELGDSALYLCASSSGASGGVTDTQYFGPGTRLTVL.

Here the CDR3 reads CASSRDIAYEQYF. The CDR3 DNA is TGCGCCAGTTCCCGGGACATTGCCTACGAGCAGTACTTC. V usage is TRBV10-1 and J usage is TRBJ2-7; D might be TRBD1 (6 bases). The V end lost 9 bases, the J end lost 2 bases, and 14 bases lay between the germline ends. The V gene's germline CDR1 is WNHNN and CDR2 SYGVQD (reference sequence). The CDR3 is 13 residues long.

V is TRBV6-5 and J is TRBJ2-5, with 7 nucleotides matching TRBD2. Germline V gives CDR1 MNHEY, CDR2 SVGAGI. V shed 2 bases, J shed 0 bases, and the junction held 0 bases outside the gene matches. This CDR3 has 14 amino acids. The chain's CDR3 is CASSYRGDQETQYF. CDR3 nucleotide sequence: TGTGCCAGCAGTTACCGGGGGGACCAAGAGACCCAGTACTTC.

This chain connects TRBV28 to TRBJ2-3; TRBD1 agrees at 7 bases. Looked up from germline, CDR1 is MDHEN and CDR2 is SYDVKM. This CDR3 has 16 amino acids. The V gene end was trimmed by 2 bases and the J gene end by 4 bases; junction bases not matched to a gene: 9. The CDR3 sequence: CASSLPIRTGSDTQYF. For the CDR3, the DNA is TGTGCCAGCAGTTTACCGATAAGGACAGGTTCAGATACGCAGTATTTT.

V is TRBV18 and J is TRBJ2-2; the D is unclear. Germline V lookup: CDR1 KGHSH, CDR2 LQKENI. V shed 6 bases and J shed 3 bases, with 5 bases lying between them. The CDR3 is made up of 12 amino acids. Here the CDR3 reads CASSLDTGELFF. The CDR3, as DNA: TGTGCCAGCTCCCTCGACACCGGGGAGCTGTTTTTT.

J is TRBJ1-3 and V is TRBV29-1; D might be TRBD1 (6 bases). CDR3 size: 14 residues. Germline V gives CDR1 SQVTM, CDR2 ANQGSEA. Deletions cut 6 bases from V and 7 bases from J, with 19 bases between. The CDR3 DNA is TGCAGCGTCGCCGACAGGCTGAACGGGAACACCATATATTTT. Translating gives CSVADRLNGNTIYF.

This sequence joins TRBV4-1 and TRBJ2-5; TRBD2 matches at 13 bases. The CDR3 consists of 20 residues. Germline V gene data show CDR1 as MGHRA and CDR2 as YSYEKL. The V segment lost 4 bases and the J segment 3 bases; nucleotides outside the gene matches: 17. CDR3 coding DNA: TGCGCCAGCAGCCTAACTTCCGGGACTAGCGGGACCATACGTAAAGAGACCCAGTACTTC. It is translated as CASSLTSGTSGTIRKETQYF.

The gene calls are TRBV19 and TRBJ1-5, with TRBD1 as a possible D gene (5 bases). The CDR3 runs 14 residues. Germline V lookup: CDR1 LNHDA, CDR2 SQIVND (reference sequence). Trimming shortened V by 6 bases and J by 6 bases, and 15 bases separated the two germline ends. The CDR3 coding sequence is TGTGCCAGTAGCCGAACCCAGGGATCTCAGCCCCAGCATTTT. It codes for CASSRTQGSQPQHF.